Below, 2 T cell receptor beta chains from the same sample are listed, as sequenced in a study of long-term antiretroviral therapy in people with HIV. With survey level as its setting, the immunoSEQ assay was v3.0. Clones were sequenced by immunoSEQ multiplex PCR, and TCRdb holds only the in-frame ones, with some missing. Among about 24,000 clones listed, roughly 88% were seen once. Here the sequenced sample was unsorted PBMCs, taken 3 years after starting antiretroviral therapy. The receptors come from a man aged 45-65 years with HIV.

The gene calls are TRBV14 and TRBJ2-7; 9 nucleotides agree with TRBD1. In germline, CDR1 is SGHDN, CDR2 FVKESK. V lost 6 bases, J lost 5 bases, and 5 bases stayed unmatched. This CDR3 spans 13 amino acids. The CDR3 here is CASRGTGFNEQYF. CDR3 nucleotides: TGTGCCAGCAGAGGGACAGGGTTTAACGAGCAGTACTTC.

V usage is TRBV11-3 and J usage is TRBJ1-1; D is unresolved. Trimming took off 3 bases at V and 8 bases at J, with 4 bases between the two ends. The CDR3 is made up of 10 amino acids. Germline V gene lookup returns CDR1 SGHNT and CDR2 YENEEA. CDR3 DNA: TGTGCCAGCAGCTTGACAGAAGCTTTCTTT. Protein product: CASSLTEAFF.